This T cell receptor (beta chain) is drawn from a study of control samples from healthy donors and cancer patients. CDR1 KGHDR and CDR2 SFDVKD come from the germline V gene. V lost 3 bases to trimming and J lost 8 bases, with 12 bases between them. This CDR3 region has 13 residues. The assay was immunoSEQ multiplex PCR, and TCRdb's table has in-frame clones only and misses some. In the table there are 150,000 to 200,000 clones, roughly nine tenths of which are singletons. The receptor's source is a man younger than 45 in good health. Sequences were obtained from blood. The rearrangement joins TRBV24-1 to TRBJ2-5; D is ambiguous. The CDR3 coding sequence is TGTGCCACCAGTGATCCTTTCGGTGCAACCCAGTACTTC. It is translated as CATSDPFGATQYF.